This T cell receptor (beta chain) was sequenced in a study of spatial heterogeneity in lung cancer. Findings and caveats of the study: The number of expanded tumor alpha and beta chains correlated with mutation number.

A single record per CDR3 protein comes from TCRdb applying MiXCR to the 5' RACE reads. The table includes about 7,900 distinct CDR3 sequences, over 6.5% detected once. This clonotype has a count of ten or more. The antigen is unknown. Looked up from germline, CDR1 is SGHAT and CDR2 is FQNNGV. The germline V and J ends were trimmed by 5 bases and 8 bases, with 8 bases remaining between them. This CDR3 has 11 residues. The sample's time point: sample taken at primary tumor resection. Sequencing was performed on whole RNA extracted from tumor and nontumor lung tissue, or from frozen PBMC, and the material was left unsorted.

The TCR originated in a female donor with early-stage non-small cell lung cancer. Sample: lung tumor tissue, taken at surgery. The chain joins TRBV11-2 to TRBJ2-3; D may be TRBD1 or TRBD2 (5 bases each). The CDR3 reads CASSPGRTQYF. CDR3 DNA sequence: TGTGCCAGCAGCCCGGGGCGTACGCAGTATTTT.